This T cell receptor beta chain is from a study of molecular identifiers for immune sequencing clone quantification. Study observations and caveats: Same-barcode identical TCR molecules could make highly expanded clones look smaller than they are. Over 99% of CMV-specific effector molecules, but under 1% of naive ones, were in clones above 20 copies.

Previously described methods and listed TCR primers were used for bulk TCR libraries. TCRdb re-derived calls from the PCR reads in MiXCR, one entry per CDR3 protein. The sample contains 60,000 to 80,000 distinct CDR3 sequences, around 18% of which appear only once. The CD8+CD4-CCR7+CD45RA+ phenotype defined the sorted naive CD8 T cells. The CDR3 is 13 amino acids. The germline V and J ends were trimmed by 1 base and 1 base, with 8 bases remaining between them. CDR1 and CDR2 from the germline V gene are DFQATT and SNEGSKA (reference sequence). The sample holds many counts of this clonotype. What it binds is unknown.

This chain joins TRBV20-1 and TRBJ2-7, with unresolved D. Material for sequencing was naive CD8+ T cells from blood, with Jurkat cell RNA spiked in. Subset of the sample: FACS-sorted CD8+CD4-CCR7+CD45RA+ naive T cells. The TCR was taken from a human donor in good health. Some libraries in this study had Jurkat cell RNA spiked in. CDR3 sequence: CSARVTASYEQYF. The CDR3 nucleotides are TGCAGTGCTAGAGTTACTGCTTCCTACGAGCAGTACTTC.